Included here is one T cell receptor (beta chain) sequence, with context. Per the original data handling: Amplification of reference gene primers was used by the study to estimate nucleated cell counts. Produced via immunoSEQ multiplex PCR; TCRdb's table is partial and in-frame only. D and trimming were read from the DNA, whereas the V and J calls and clone size are those reported in that table. The data hold around 190,000 clones, with 75% to 90% observed a single time. The CDR3 is 16 residues long. Germline CDR1 and CDR2: SGHNT and YENEEA. V was clipped by 1 base and J by 6 bases; unmatched bases: 7. These data come from a study of blood T cell repertoires in COVID-19. Across the whole study: T cells, B-cell-depleted T cells, or PBMCs provided the cDNA or gDNA that served as material.

This receptor was identified in a woman aged 55-69 years with acute or convalescent COVID-19. The J gene is TRBJ1-2, the V gene TRBV11-3, with 11 positions matching TRBD1. Sequencing was performed on peripheral blood. CDR3 sequence (DNA): TGTGCCAGCAGCTTAGGGCCCGGACAGGGGGCTGATGGCTACACCTTC. It encodes CASSLGPGQGADGYTF.